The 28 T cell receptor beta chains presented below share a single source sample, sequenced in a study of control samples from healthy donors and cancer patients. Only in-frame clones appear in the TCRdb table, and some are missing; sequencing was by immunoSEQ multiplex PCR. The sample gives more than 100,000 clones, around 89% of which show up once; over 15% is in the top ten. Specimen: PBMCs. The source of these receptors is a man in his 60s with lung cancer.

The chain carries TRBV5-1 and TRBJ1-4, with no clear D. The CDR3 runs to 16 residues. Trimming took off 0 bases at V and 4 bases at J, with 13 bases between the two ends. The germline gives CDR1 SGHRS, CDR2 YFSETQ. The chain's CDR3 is CASSLARGNLNEKLFF. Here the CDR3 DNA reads TGCGCCAGCAGCTTGGCCCGTGGGAACCTTAATGAAAAACTGTTTTTT. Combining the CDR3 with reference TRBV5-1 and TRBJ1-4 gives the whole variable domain KAGVTQTPRYLIKTRGQQVTLSCSPISGHRSVSWYQQTPGQGLQFLFEYFSETQRNKGNFPGRFSGRQFSNSRSEMNVSTLELGDSALYLCASSLARGNLNEKLFFGSGTQLSVL.

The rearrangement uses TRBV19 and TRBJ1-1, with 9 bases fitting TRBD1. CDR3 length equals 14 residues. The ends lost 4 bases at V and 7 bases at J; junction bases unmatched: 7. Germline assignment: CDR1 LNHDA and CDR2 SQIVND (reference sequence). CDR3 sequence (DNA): TGTGCCAGTAGTAGAGCCCGGACAGGGGTTGAAGCTTTCTTT. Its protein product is CASSRARTGVEAFF.

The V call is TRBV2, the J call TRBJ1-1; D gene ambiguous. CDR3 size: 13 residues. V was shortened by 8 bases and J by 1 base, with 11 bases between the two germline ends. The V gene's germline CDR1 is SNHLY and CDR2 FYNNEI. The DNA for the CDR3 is TGTGCCAGCCAAACCGGTCAGAACACTGAAGCTTTCTTT. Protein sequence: CASQTGQNTEAFF.

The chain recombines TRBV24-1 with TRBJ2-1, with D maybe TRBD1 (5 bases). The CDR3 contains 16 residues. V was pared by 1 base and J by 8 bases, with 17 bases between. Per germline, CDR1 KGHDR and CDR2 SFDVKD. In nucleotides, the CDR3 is TGTGCCACCAGTGATTTAGGGCAGGGAATGGTGGATGAGCAGTTCTTC. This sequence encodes CATSDLGQGMVDEQFF.

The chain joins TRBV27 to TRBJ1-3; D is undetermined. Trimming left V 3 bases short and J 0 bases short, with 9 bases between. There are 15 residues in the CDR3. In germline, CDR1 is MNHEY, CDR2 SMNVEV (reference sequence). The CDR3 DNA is TGTGCCAGCAGTTTTTCGGGGTTCTCTGGAAACACCATATATTTT. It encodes CASSFSGFSGNTIYF.

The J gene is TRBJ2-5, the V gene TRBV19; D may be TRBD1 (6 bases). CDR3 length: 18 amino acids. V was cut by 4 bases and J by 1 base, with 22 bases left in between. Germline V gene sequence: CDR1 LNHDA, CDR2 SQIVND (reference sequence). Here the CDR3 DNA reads TGTGCCAGTAGTACGGACAGAAACCGAGATCCTGGCCAAGAGACCCAGTACTTC. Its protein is CASSTDRNRDPGQETQYF.

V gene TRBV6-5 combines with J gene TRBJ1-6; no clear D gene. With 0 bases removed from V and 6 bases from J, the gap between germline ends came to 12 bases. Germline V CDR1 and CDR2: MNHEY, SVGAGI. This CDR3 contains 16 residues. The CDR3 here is CASSYSTTVLNSPLHF. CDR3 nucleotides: TGTGCCAGCAGTTACTCGACTACAGTTCTTAATTCACCCCTCCACTTT.

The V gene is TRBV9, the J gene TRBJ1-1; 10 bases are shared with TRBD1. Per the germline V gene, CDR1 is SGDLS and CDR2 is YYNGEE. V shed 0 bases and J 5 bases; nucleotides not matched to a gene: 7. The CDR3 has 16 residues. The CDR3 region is CASSVGQGARRTEAFF. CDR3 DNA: TGTGCCAGCAGCGTAGGACAGGGGGCGCGTAGGACTGAAGCTTTCTTT.

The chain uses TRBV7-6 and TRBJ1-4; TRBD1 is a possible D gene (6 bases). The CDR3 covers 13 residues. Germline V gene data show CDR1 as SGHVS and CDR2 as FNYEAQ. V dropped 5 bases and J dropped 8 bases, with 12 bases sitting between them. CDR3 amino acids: CASSHQDREKLFF. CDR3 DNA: TGTGCCAGCAGCCACCAAGACAGGGAAAAACTGTTTTTT.

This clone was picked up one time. The CDR3 here is CSAYRGYGYTF. The CDR3 nucleotides are TGCAGTGCTTACAGGGGTTATGGCTACACCTTC. V is TRBV20-1 and J is TRBJ1-2, with TRBD1 matching 7 bases. V shed 5 bases, J shed 5 bases, and the junction held 2 bases outside the gene matches. The CDR3 runs to 11 residues. CDR1 is DFQATT, CDR2 SNEGSKA, per germline (reference sequence).

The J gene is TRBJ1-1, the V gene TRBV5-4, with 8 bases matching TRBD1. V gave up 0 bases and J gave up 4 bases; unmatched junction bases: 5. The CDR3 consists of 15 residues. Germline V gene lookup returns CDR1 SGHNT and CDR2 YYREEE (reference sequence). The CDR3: CASSLGSTGGTEAFF. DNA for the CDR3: TGTGCCAGCAGCTTGGGATCTACAGGGGGCACTGAAGCTTTCTTT.

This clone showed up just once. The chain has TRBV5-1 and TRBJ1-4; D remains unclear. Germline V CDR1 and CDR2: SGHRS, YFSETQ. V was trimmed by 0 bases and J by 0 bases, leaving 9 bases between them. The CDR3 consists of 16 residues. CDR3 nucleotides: TGCGCCAGCAGCTTGGGGGTGGGAGCAACTAATGAAAAACTGTTTTTT. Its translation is CASSLGVGATNEKLFF.

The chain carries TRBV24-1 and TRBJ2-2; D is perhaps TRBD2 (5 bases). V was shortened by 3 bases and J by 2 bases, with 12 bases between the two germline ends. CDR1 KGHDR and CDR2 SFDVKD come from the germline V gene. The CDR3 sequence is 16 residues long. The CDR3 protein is CATSDPGKINTGELFF. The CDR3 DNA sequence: TGTGCCACCAGTGATCCGGGGAAGATTAACACCGGGGAGCTGTTTTTT.

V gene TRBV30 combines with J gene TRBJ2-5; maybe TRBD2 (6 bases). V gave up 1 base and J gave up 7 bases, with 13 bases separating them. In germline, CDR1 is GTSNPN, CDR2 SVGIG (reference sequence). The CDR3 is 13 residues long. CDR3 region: CAWSGASRGTQYF. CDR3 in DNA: TGTGCCTGGAGTGGGGCCTCGCGGGGGACCCAGTACTTC.

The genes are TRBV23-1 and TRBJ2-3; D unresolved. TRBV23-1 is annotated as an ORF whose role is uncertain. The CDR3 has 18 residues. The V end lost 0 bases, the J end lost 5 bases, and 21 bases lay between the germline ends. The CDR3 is CASSQSRLWALGKDTQYF. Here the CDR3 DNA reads TGCGCCAGCAGTCAATCGCGGCTTTGGGCCTTGGGTAAAGATACGCAGTATTTT.

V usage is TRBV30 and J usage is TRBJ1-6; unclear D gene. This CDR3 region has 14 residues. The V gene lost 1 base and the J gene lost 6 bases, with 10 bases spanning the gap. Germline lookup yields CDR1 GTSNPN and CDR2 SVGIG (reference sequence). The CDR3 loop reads CAWSGQLLNSPLHF. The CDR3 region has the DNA TGTGCCTGGAGTGGGCAGTTGCTTAATTCACCCCTCCACTTT.

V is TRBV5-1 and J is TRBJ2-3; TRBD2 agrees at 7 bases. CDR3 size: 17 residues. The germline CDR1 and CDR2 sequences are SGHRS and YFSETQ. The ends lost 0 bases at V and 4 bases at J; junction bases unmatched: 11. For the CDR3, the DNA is TGCGCCAGCAGCTTGGCCAACTCCGGGGGGTGGTCAGATACGCAGTATTTT. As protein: CASSLANSGGWSDTQYF. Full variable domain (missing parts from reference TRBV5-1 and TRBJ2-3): KAGVTQTPRYLIKTRGQQVTLSCSPISGHRSVSWYQQTPGQGLQFLFEYFSETQRNKGNFPGRFSGRQFSNSRSEMNVSTLELGDSALYLCASSLANSGGWSDTQYFGPGTRLTVL.

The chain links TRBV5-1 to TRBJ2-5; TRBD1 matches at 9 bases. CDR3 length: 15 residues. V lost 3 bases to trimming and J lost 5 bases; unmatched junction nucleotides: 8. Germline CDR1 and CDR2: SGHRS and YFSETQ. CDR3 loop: CASSSNTGGRETQYF. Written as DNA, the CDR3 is TGCGCCAGCAGCTCTAACACAGGGGGCAGGGAGACCCAGTACTTC.

CDR3 in DNA: TGTGCCAGCAGCCGTCCTGGGACAGGGTATCGAGAGACCCAGTACTTC. It is translated as CASSRPGTGYRETQYF. This chain joins TRBV13 and TRBJ2-5, with 9 bases aligning to TRBD1. J gave up 4 bases and V 5 bases, and 11 bases lay outside the gene matches. Germline V gene sequence: CDR1 PRHDT, CDR2 FYEKMQ (reference sequence). The CDR3 runs 16 residues.

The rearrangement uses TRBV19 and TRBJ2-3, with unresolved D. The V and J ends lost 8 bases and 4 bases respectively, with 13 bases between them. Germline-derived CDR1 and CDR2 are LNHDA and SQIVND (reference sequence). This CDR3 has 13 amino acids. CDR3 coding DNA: TGTGCCAGTCTCGTCAGTGGATCAGATACGCAGTATTTT. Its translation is CASLVSGSDTQYF.

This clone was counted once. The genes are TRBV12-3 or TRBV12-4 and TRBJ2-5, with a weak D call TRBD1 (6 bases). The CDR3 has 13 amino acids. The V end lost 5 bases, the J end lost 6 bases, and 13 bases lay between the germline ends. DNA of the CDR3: TGTGCCAGCAGTCCCCGTGGGGGCAAGACCCAGTACTTC. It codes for CASSPRGGKTQYF.

Here the CDR3 reads CASTAVYDRGGYTF. Here the CDR3 DNA reads TGTGCCAGCACTGCGGTTTATGACAGGGGAGGCTACACCTTC. This rearrangement joins TRBV6-5 to TRBJ1-2; TRBD1 aligns across 8 bases. CDR1 and CDR2 from the germline V gene are MNHEY and SVGAGI. The CDR3 runs 14 residues. V shed 7 bases, J shed 8 bases, and the junction held 12 bases outside the gene matches.

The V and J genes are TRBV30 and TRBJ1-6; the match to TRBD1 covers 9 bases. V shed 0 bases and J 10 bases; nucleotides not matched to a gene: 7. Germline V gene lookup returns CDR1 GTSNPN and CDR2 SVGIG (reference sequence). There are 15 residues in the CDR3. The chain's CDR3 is CAWSVLGTGNSPLHF. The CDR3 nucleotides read TGTGCCTGGAGTGTACTCGGGACAGGGAACTCACCCCTCCACTTT.

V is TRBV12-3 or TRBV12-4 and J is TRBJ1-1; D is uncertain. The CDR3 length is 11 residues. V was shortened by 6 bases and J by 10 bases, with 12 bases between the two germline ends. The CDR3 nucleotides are TGTGCCAGCAGCAAGACGAGGATAGCTTTCTTT. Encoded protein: CASSKTRIAFF.

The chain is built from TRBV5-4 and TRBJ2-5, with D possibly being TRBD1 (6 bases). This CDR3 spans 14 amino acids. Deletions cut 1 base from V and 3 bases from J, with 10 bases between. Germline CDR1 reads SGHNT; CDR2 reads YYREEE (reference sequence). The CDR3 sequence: CASSLTGLEETQYF. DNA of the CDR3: TGTGCCAGCAGCTTGACAGGGTTGGAAGAGACCCAGTACTTC.

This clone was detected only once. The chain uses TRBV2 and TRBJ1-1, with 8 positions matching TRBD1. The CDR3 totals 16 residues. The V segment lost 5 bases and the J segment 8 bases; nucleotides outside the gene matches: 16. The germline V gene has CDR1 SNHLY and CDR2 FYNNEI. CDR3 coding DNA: TGTGCCAGCAGTCCCAGAAGGGGGACAGGAGGCTCCGAAGCTTTCTTT. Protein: CASSPRRGTGGSEAFF.

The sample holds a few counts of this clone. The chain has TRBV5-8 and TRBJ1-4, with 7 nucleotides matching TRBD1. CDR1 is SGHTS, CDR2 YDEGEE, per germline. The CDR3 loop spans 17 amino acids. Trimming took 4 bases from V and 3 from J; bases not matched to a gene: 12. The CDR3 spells CASSPRQGSISNEKLFF. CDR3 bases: TGTGCCAGCAGCCCTCGACAGGGATCCATTTCTAATGAAAAACTGTTTTTT.

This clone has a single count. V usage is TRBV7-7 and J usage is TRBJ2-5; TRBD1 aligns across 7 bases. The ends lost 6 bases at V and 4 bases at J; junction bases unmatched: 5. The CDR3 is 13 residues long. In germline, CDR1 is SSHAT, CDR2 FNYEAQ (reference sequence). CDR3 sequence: CASSFGTVETQYF. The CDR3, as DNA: TGTGCCAGCAGTTTTGGGACAGTAGAGACCCAGTACTTC.